This entry features one T cell receptor beta chain sequence. This sample stems from a study of blood T cell repertoires in COVID-19. Produced via immunoSEQ multiplex PCR; TCRdb's table is partial and in-frame only. In the table there are a few hundred thousand clones, more than 70% of which are singletons. Germline CDR1 reads SGHNT; CDR2 reads YYREEE (reference sequence). Losses at the gene ends were 4 bases for V and 4 bases for J; bases not matched to a gene: 8. The CDR3 covers 17 residues. This sequence was found in a woman aged 45-59 years with acute or convalescent COVID-19. Input material: peripheral blood. The V and J genes are TRBV5-4 and TRBJ2-7, with 16 bases fitting TRBD2. In DNA, the CDR3 is TGTGCCAGCAGCCACGGGACTAGCGGGAGGGCCTCTTACGAGCAGTACTTC. This codes for CASSHGTSGRASYEQYF.